This is a list of T cell receptor beta chains from one sample in a study of T cell changes during pregnancy in multiple sclerosis. Assay: immunoSEQ multiplex PCR; the TCRdb copy retains only in-frame clones and omits some. Found here are 15,000 to 20,000 clones, approximately 88% of them singletons; the top ten hold roughly 19%. The sequences come from CD8+ T cells from peripheral blood mononuclear cells, collected in the third trimester of pregnancy. These receptors were obtained from a female donor in good health, enrolled as a control in a pregnancy study. CDR3s include the opening cysteine and the closing phenylalanine or tryptophan. Each record gives: V gene, J gene, D gene, clone size, CDR3 DNA, CDR3 protein. The D gene is left open where the match is weak. Expanded clones are given a class, and other clones once, few, many or no size at all.

TRBV29-1	TRBJ1-1	-	-	TGCAGCGTTGAATTACAGGGACGGCACACTGAAGCTTTCTTT	CSVELQGRHTEAFF
TRBV7-9	TRBJ2-7	TRBD1	medium-sized	TGTGCCAGCCGATCACAGGGGCGGGAGCAGTACTTC	CASRSQGREQYF
TRBV6-5	TRBJ2-1	-	-	TGTGCCAGCAGTTATTCCGCTACGAATGAGCAGTTCTTC	CASSYSATNEQFF
TRBV5-6	TRBJ1-3	-	once	TGTGCCAGCAGCCAGGGGAACTCTGGAAACACCATATATTTT	CASSQGNSGNTIYF
TRBV9	TRBJ2-7	TRBD2	-	TGTGCCAGCAGCCTAGGGACTAGCGGGAACTACGAGCAGTACTTC	CASSLGTSGNYEQYF
TRBV9	TRBJ2-3	-	-	TGTGCCAGCAGCGTAGGGAGGGAGGATACGCAGTATTTT	CASSVGREDTQYF
TRBV4-3	TRBJ2-7	-	-	TGCGCCAGCAGCCCCGAATCCGGGAACTACGAGCAGTACTTC	CASSPESGNYEQYF
TRBV10-3	TRBJ2-7	TRBD1	-	TGTGCCATCCTAGGAGAGGGGGCAGACTACTACGAGCAGTACTTC	CAILGEGADYYEQYF
TRBV13	TRBJ2-7	TRBD1	-	TGTGCCAGCACTCAAGAGGACAGGGTCTACGAGCAGTACTTC	CASTQEDRVYEQYF
TRBV27	TRBJ2-7	TRBD1	-	TGTGCCAGCATTTCCCGACAGGGGGGCTACGAGCAGTACTTC	CASISRQGGYEQYF